The present T cell receptor (beta chain) was sequenced within a study of post-analysis software for immune sequencing data (dated by TCRdb to the mid-2010s). For the wider study: The recorded disease courses included relapsing-remitting, secondary progressive and progressive-relapsing multiple sclerosis, and some patients had no subtype annotation. A subset of samples was prepared in parallel using single-end sample barcoding, then pooled and co-amplified after Illumina adapter ligation. The patient repertoires were compared against approximately ten previously published healthy control repertoires obtained from donors aged 6 to 25 years. The full study reports these points: Normalized Chao1 diversity was significantly lower in multiple sclerosis patients than controls, suggesting substantial peripheral T-cell clonal expansion. Roughly 5 TRBV segments, including TRBV5-6, TRBV5-1 and TRBV20-1, were significantly more frequent in patients than controls. Direct clustering with F measure showed strong co-clustering of samples prepared in the same batch, prompting a batch-effect correction. The multiple sclerosis patient group was slightly younger than the control group.

Library generation was performed with PCR. Sequencing instrument: Illumina HiSeq 2500. Unique molecular identifiers were incorporated into TCR beta cDNA libraries to reduce PCR and sequencing biases. Approximately 500,000 cDNA molecules were obtained per 1 to 10 million input T cells, so each molecule approximated one T cell. The same protocol used for the earlier healthy control dataset was applied to prepare and sequence the patient libraries. Within a given batch, samples were prepared together, multiplexed and sequenced on the same HiSeq lane. As for how the authors treated the data: Raw barcoded reads were processed with MIGEC, and single-read molecular identifier groups were discarded before consensus assembly and CDR3 extraction. VDJtools was used for post-analysis of the clonotype tables, with diversity normalized by down-sampling every dataset to the smallest sample size. Repertoire overlap clustering matched CDR3 amino acid but not nucleotide sequences to correct batch-related cross-sample contamination. TCRdb trimmed the raw reads at Q25, called clones with MiXCR and kept productive beta chains. Each CDR3 protein gets just one entry, which takes the most common genes and DNA from the rows behind it. Clone size and V and J calls follow TCRdb, not the original study. Within this sample are roughly 600,000 distinct CDR3 sequences, with around 47% of them counted one time only. The ten largest clones represent over 1.5% of the sample.

This clonotype has more than one count but fewer than ten. Its antigen is currently not known. No much larger clonotype is one base removed from it; base qualities were not supplied. TCR beta repertoires were profiled from peripheral blood of approximately 13 young patients with multiple sclerosis to demonstrate the VDJtools post-analysis software. The multiple sclerosis patients were children and adolescents between 6 and 15 years of age. Compared with germline, V lacks 8 bases and J lacks 9 bases; bases without a gene match: 13. For CDR1 and CDR2, the germline V gene lists SQVTM and ANQGSEA. Its CDR3 holds 13 amino acids, cysteine through phenylalanine. Only the CDR3 part of the read is kept: 39 bases, read in frame from the first base.

The chain links TRBV29-1 with TRBJ2-1, and 7 bases in between align with TRBD2. This receptor was taken from a girl between 5 and 17 years old with multiple sclerosis. The sample taken for sequencing was blood. The nucleotides read TGCAGCACTCTACGTGGGGGAGGGCTTGAGCAGTTCTTC. This sequence encodes CSTLRGGGLEQFF.